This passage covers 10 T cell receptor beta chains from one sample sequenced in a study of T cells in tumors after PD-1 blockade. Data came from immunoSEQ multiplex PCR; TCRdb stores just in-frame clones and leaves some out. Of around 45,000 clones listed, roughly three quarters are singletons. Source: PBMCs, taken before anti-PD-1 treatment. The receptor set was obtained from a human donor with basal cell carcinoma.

The CDR3 sequence: CASSQPDSNYGYTF. The CDR3 DNA follows: TGCGCCAGCAGCCAACCGGACAGTAACTATGGCTACACCTTC. V and J are TRBV4-1 and TRBJ1-2, with a possible D match to TRBD1 (6 bases). The CDR3 is made up of 14 amino acids. The V end lost 2 bases, the J end lost 1 base, and 8 bases lay between the germline ends. Per the germline V gene, CDR1 is MGHRA and CDR2 is YSYEKL.

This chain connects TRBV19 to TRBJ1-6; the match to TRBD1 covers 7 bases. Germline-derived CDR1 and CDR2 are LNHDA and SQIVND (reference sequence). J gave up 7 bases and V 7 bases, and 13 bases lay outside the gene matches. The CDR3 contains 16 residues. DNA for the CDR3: TGTGCCAGTATTACTTGGGACAGTCGACCCAATTCACCCCTCCACTTT. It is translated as CASITWDSRPNSPLHF.

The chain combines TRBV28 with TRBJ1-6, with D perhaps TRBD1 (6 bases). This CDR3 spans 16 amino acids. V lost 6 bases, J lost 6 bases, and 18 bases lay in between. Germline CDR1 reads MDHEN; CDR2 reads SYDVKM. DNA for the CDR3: TGTGCCAGCAGCACCGCAGGGGTGGTTGGTAATTCACCCCTCCACTTT. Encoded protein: CASSTAGVVGNSPLHF.

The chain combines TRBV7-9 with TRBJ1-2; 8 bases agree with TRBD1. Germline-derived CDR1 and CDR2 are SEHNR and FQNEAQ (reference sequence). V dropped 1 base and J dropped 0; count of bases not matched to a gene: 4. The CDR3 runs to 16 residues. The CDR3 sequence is CASSLVGGQANYGYTF. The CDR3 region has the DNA TGTGCCAGCAGCTTAGTAGGGGGACAGGCTAACTATGGCTACACCTTC.

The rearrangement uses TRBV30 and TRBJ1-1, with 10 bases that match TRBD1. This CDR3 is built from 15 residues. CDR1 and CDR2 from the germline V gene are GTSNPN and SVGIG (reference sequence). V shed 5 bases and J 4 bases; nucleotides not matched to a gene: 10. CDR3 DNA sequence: TGTGCCTGGGTCGGGGAGGGGACAGGGGTCACTGAAGCTTTCTTT. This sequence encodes CAWVGEGTGVTEAFF.

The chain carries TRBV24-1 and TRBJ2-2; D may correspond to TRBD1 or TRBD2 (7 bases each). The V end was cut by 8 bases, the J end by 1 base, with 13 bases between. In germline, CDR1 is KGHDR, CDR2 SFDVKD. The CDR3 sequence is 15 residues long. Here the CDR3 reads CATTGGALNTGELFF. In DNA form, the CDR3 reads TGTGCCACCACAGGGGGGGCATTGAACACCGGGGAGCTGTTTTTT.

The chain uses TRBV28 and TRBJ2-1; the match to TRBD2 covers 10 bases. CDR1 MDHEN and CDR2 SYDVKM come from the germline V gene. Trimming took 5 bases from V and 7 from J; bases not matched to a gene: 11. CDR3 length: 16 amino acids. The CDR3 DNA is TGTGCCAGCAGTCTTAGAAGCGGGAGGGCTCCAAATGAGCAGTTCTTC. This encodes CASSLRSGRAPNEQFF.

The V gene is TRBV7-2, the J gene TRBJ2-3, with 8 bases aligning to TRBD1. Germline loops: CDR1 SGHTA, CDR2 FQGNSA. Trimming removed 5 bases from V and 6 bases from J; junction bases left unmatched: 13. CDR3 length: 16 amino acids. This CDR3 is CASSPGGRGLWDTQYF. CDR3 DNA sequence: TGTGCCAGCAGCCCTGGGGGCAGGGGGCTATGGGATACGCAGTATTTT. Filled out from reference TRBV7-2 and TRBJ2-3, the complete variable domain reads GAGVSQSPSNKVTEKGKDVELRCDPISGHTALYWYRQSLGQGLEFLIYFQGNSAPDKSGLPSDRFSAERTGGSVSTLTIQRTQQEDSAVYLCASSPGGRGLWDTQYFGPGTRLTVL.

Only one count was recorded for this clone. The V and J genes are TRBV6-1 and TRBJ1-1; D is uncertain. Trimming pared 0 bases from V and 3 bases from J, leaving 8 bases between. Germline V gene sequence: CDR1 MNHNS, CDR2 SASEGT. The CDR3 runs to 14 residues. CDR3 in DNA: TGTGCCAGCAGTGAAGCCCAGGCCTACACTGAAGCTTTCTTT. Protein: CASSEAQAYTEAFF.

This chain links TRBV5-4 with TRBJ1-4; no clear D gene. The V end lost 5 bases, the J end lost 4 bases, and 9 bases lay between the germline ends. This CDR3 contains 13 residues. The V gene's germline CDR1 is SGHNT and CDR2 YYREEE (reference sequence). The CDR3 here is CASSQTDNEKLFF. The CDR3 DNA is TGTGCCAGCAGTCAGACGGATAATGAAAAACTGTTTTTT. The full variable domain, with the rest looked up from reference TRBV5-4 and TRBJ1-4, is ETGVTQSPTHLIKTRGQQVTLRCSSQSGHNTVSWYQQALGQGPQFIFQYYREEENGRGNFPPRFSGLQFPNYSSELNVNALELDDSALYLCASSQTDNEKLFFGSGTQLSVL.